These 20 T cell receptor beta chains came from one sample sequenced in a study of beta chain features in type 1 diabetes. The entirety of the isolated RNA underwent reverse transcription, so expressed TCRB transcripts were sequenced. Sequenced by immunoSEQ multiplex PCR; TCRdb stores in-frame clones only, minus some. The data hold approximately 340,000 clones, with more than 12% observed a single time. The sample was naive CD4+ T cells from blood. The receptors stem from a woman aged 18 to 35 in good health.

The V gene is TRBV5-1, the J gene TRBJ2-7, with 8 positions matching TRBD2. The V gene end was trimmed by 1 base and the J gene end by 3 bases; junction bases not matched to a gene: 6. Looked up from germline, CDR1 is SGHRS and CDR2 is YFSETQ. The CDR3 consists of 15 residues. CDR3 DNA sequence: TGCGCCAGCAGCTTGTCGCTGGCGGGAGGCTACGAGCAGTACTTC. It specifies CASSLSLAGGYEQYF.

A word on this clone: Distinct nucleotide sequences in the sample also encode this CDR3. In DNA, the CDR3 is TGTGCCAGCTCGCCAGACAGGGCTGAAGCTTTCTTT. Protein sequence: CASSPDRAEAFF. The V and J genes are TRBV18 and TRBJ1-1, with TRBD1 matching over 7 bases. The CDR3 has 12 amino acids. CDR1 is KGHSH, CDR2 LQKENI, per germline. V gave up 6 bases and J gave up 6 bases; unmatched junction bases: 4.

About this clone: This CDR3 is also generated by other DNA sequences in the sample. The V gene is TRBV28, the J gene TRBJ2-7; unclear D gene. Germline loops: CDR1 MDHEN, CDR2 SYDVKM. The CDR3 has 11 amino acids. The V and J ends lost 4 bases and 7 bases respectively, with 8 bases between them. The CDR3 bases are TGTGCCAGCAGTTCCCCCAGAGAGCAGTACTTC. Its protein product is CASSSPREQYF. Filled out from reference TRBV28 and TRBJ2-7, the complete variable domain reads DVKVTQSSRYLVKRTGEKVFLECVQDMDHENMFWYRQDPGLGLRLIYFSYDVKMKEKGDIPEGYSVSREKKERFSLILESASTNQTSMYLCASSSPREQYFGPGTRLTVT.

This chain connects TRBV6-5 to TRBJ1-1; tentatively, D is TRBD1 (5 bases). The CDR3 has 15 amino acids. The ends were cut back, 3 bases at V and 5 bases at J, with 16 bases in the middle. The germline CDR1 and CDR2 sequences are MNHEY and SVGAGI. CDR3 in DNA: TGTGCCAGCAGTTATGCAGCCGGGGGGGAGACTGAAGCTTTCTTT. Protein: CASSYAAGGETEAFF.

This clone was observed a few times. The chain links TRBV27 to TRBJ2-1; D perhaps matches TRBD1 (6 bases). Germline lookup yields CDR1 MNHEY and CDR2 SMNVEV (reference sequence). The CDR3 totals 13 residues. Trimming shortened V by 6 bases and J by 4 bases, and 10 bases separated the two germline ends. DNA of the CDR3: TGTGCCAGCAGGAGAACAGGGTACAATGAGCAGTTCTTC. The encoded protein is CASRRTGYNEQFF.

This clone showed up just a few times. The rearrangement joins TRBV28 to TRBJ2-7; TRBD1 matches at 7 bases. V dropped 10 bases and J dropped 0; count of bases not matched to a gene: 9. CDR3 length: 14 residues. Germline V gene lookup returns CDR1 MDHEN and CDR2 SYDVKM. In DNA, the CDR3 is TGTGCCACCCTGGCCAGGGACAGCTCCTACGAGCAGTACTTC. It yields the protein CATLARDSSYEQYF.

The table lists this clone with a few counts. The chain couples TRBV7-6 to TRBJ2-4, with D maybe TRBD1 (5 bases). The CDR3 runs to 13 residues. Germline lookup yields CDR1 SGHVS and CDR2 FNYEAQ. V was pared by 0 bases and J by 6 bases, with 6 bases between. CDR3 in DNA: TGTGCCAGCAGCTTAGCTAGGGGAAACATTCAGTACTTC. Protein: CASSLARGNIQYF. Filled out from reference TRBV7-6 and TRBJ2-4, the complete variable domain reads GAGVSQSPRYKVTKRGQDVALRCDPISGHVSLYWYRQALGQGPEFLTYFNYEAQQDKSGLPNDRFSAERPEGSISTLTIQRTEQRDSAMYRCASSLARGNIQYFGAGTRLSVL.

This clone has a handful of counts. CDR3 sequence (DNA): TGTGCCAGCAGTTTTTACGGGAACGCGGAGACCCAGTACTTC. This sequence encodes CASSFYGNAETQYF. The chain uses TRBV28 and TRBJ2-5, with D perhaps TRBD2 (5 bases). Germline-derived CDR1 and CDR2 are MDHEN and SYDVKM. This CDR3 is 14 amino acids long. V was clipped by 3 bases and J by 5 bases, with 13 bases between them.

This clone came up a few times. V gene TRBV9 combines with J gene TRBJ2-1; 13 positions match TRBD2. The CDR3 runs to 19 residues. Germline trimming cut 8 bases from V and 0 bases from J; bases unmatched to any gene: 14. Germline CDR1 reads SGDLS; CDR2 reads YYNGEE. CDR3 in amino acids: CASGAPGGLAGDSYNEQFF. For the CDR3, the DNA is TGTGCCAGTGGGGCCCCCGGAGGACTAGCGGGAGACTCCTACAATGAGCAGTTCTTC.

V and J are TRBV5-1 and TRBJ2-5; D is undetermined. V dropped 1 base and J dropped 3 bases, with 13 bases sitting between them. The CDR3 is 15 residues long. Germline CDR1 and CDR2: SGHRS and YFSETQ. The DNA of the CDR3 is TGCGCCAGCAGCTTGCTACGCCCAGGTGAAGAGACCCAGTACTTC. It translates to CASSLLRPGEETQYF.

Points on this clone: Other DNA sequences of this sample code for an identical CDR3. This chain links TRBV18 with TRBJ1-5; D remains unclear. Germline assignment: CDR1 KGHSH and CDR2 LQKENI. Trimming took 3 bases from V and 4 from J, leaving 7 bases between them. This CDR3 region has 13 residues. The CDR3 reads CASSPGRNQPQHF. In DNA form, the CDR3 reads TGTGCCAGCTCACCGGGCCGTAATCAGCCCCAGCATTTT.

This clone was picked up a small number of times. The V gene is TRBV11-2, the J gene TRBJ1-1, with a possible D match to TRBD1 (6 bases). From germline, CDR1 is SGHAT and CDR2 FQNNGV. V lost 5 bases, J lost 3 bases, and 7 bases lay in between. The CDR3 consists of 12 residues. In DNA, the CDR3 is TGTGCCAGCAGCCGACAGGACACTGAAGCTTTCTTT. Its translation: CASSRQDTEAFF.

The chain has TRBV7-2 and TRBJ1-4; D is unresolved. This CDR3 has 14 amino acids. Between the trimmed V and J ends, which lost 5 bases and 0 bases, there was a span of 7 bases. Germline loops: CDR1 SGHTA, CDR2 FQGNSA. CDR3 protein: CASSHGATNEKLFF. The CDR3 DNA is TGTGCCAGCAGCCACGGGGCAACTAATGAAAAACTGTTTTTT.

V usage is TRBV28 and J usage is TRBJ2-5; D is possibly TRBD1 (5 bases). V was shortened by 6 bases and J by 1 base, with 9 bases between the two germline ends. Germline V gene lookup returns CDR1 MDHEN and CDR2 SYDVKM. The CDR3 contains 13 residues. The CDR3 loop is CASRLTAQETQYF. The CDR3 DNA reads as TGTGCCAGCAGGTTGACAGCCCAAGAGACCCAGTACTTC.

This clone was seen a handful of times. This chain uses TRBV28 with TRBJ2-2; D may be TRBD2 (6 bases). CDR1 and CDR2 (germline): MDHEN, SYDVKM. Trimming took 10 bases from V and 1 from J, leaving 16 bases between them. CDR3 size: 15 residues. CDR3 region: CATTRGGVNTGELFF. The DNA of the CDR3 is TGTGCCACCACGAGGGGCGGGGTGAACACCGGGGAGCTGTTTTTT. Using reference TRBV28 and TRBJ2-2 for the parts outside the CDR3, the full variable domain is DVKVTQSSRYLVKRTGEKVFLECVQDMDHENMFWYRQDPGLGLRLIYFSYDVKMKEKGDIPEGYSVSREKKERFSLILESASTNQTSMYLCATTRGGVNTGELFFGEGSRLTVL.

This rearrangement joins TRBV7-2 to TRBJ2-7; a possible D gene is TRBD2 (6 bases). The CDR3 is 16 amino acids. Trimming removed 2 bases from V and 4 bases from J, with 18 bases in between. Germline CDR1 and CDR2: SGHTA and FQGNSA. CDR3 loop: CASSLHPGSGVYEQYF. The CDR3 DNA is TGTGCCAGCAGCTTACACCCCGGGAGTGGGGTTTACGAGCAGTACTTC.

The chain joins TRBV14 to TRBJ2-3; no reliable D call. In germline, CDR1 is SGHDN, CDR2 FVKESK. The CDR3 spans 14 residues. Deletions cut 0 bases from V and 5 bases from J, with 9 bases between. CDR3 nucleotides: TGTGCCAGCAGCCAAGAAATTCCAGGAGATACGCAGTATTTT. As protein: CASSQEIPGDTQYF.

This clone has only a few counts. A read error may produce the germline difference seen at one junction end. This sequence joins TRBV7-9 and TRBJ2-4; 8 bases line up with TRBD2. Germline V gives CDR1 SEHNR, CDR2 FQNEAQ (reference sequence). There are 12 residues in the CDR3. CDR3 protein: CASSRMSGSSNF. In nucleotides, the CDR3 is TGTGCCAGCAGCCGAATGAGCGGGAGTAGTAACTTC.

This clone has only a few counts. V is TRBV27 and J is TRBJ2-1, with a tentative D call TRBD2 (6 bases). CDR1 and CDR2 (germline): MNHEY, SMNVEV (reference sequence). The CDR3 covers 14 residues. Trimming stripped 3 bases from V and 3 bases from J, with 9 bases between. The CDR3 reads CASSFGGNYNEQFF. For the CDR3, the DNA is TGTGCCAGCAGTTTTGGCGGGAACTACAATGAGCAGTTCTTC.

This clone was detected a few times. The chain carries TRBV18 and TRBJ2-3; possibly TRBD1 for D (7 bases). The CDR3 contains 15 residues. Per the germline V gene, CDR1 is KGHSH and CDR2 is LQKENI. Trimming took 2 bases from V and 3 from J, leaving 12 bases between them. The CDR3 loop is CASSPLQGRTDTQYF. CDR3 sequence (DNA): TGTGCCAGCTCACCATTACAGGGGAGGACAGATACGCAGTATTTT.